A few counts support the clone carrying this TCR beta chain. Its antigen remains unidentified. The sample is drawn from a study of T cells after yellow fever vaccination. Study-wide results and caveats: Researchers cautioned that FACS-sorted repertoires could harbor abundant clonotypes contaminating from the bulk population. Booster samples showed a return of most primary-vaccination clones (about 96% CD4, 88% CD8).

The 5'RACE template-switching step produced TCR cDNA and added a universal primer site and UMIs. MiXCR was run by TCRdb on the 5' RACE reads, yielding one entry per CDR3 protein. The sample holds hundreds of thousands of distinct CDR3 sequences; 17% are singletons and the top ten take 15% to 20%. V was pared by 5 bases and J by 2 bases, with 8 bases of the junction left unmatched. The CDR3 is 18 residues long. Germline assignment: CDR1 SGHTA and CDR2 FQGTGA. This clonotype originated in a man aged 18 to 30 who received the YFV17D yellow fever vaccine. The chain employs TRBV7-3 and TRBJ2-3, with 15 bases matching TRBD2. Sequenced material: PBMCs, taken about 5 days after the first yellow fever vaccination. The CDR3 protein is CASSQSGTSGGYTDTQYF. CDR3 nucleotides: TGTGCCAGCAGCCAATCCGGGACTAGCGGGGGGTACACAGATACGCAGTATTTT.